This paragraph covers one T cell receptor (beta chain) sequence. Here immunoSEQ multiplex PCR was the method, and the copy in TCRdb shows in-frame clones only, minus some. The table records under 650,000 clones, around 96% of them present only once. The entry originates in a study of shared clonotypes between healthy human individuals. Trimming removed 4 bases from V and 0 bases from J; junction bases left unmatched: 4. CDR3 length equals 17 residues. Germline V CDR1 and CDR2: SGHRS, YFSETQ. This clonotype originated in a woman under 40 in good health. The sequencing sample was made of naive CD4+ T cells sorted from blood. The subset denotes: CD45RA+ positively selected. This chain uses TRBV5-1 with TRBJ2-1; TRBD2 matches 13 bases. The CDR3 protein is CASSGTSGVSSYNEQFF. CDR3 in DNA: TGCGCCAGCAGCGGGACTAGCGGGGTTAGCTCCTACAATGAGCAGTTCTTC.